The 11 T cell receptor beta chains below were found in one sample sequenced in a study of shared clonotypes between healthy human individuals. Naive CD8 cells were CD45RO-negative, positively selected for CCR7, excluding terminally differentiated effector memory CD45RA+ cells. Profiling relied on immunoSEQ multiplex PCR, and the TCRdb table lists in-frame clones only, not all of them. The data contain approximately 1.9 million clones, roughly 93% of them singletons. Input material: naive CD8+ T cells from PBMCs. The receptors here all came from a man younger than 35 in good health. Some clones in this sample may be carry-over from other donors' samples.

The chain links TRBV5-6 to TRBJ2-7, with D perhaps TRBD1 or TRBD2 (5 bases each). The V end lost 2 bases, the J end lost 2 bases, and 17 bases lay between the germline ends. The CDR3 is 16 amino acids. Germline values: CDR1 SGHDT, CDR2 YYEEEE. DNA for the CDR3: TGTGCCAGCAGCTTACGACGGGACCCCGTCCCCTACGAGCAGTACTTC. Protein sequence: CASSLRRDPVPYEQYF. Full variable domain (outside the CDR3, taken from reference TRBV5-6 and TRBJ2-7): DAGVTQSPTHLIKTRGQQVTLRCSPKSGHDTVSWYQQALGQGPQFIFQYYEEEERQRGNFPDRFSGHQFPNYSSELNVNALLLGDSALYLCASSLRRDPVPYEQYFGPGTRLTVT.

Remarks on this clone: Other nucleotide sequences in the sample specify the same CDR3. The J gene is TRBJ1-2, the V gene TRBV6-5, with a possible D match to TRBD1 (5 bases). V lost 0 bases to trimming and J lost 7 bases, with 12 bases between them. The CDR3 sequence is 14 residues long. Germline loops: CDR1 MNHEY, CDR2 SVGAGI. The CDR3 nucleotides read TGTGCCAGCAGTTACTCGGAAGGGGCCGTTGGCTACACCTTC. Its translation: CASSYSEGAVGYTF.

On this clone itself: Other DNA sequences within the sample encode an identical CDR3. The rearrangement joins TRBV27 to TRBJ2-5; no reliable D call. V was shortened by 0 bases and J by 4 bases, with 6 bases between the two germline ends. Germline V gene data show CDR1 as MNHEY and CDR2 as SMNVEV (reference sequence). This CDR3 has 13 amino acids. The CDR3 DNA reads TGTGCCAGCAGTTTATCGCCAGGAGAGACCCAGTACTTC. Residues: CASSLSPGETQYF.

For this clone: Different DNA sequences within this sample yield the same CDR3. The chain couples TRBV9 to TRBJ2-7; 8 bases map to TRBD1. Germline lookup yields CDR1 SGDLS and CDR2 YYNGEE. This CDR3 has 15 residues. The J segment lost 0 bases and the V segment lost 0 bases, leaving 2 bases of the junction unmatched. CDR3 sequence reads: CASSVADRASYEQYF. DNA of the CDR3: TGTGCCAGCAGCGTAGCGGACAGGGCCTCCTACGAGCAGTACTTC.

The chain has TRBV7-9 and TRBJ2-7; D perhaps matches TRBD2 (5 bases). There are 14 residues in the CDR3. The V gene's germline CDR1 is SEHNR and CDR2 FQNEAQ (reference sequence). Trimming stripped 5 bases from V and 6 bases from J, with 17 bases between. As DNA, the CDR3 is TGTGCCAGCAGCCCCCCGGTGGAGGTCTCCGAGCAGTACTTC. Translation gives CASSPPVEVSEQYF.

The table lists this clone with a count of one. The chain employs TRBV13 and TRBJ1-6; a possible D gene is TRBD1 (6 bases). The CDR3 has 15 amino acids. V lost 5 bases, J lost 5 bases, and 13 bases lay in between. Germline V CDR1 and CDR2: PRHDT, FYEKMQ (reference sequence). CDR3 protein: CASSPGHWNNSPLHF. The DNA of the CDR3 is TGTGCCAGCAGCCCGGGACATTGGAATAATTCACCCCTCCACTTT. The full variable domain, its missing parts supplied by reference TRBV13 and TRBJ1-6, is AAGVIQSPRHLIKEKRETATLKCYPIPRHDTVYWYQQGPGQDPQFLISFYEKMQSDKGSIPDRFSAQQFSDYHSELNMSSLELGDSALYFCASSPGHWNNSPLHFGNGTRLTVT.

The chain couples TRBV4-3 to TRBJ2-1; the D gene is possibly TRBD2 (5 bases). The CDR3 is made up of 15 amino acids. Germline V gives CDR1 LGHNA, CDR2 YSLEER. With 3 bases removed from V and 6 bases from J, the gap between germline ends came to 15 bases. CDR3 in amino acids: CASSQGISGSNEQFF. The DNA of the CDR3 is TGCGCCAGCAGCCAGGGAATCTCGGGGAGCAATGAGCAGTTCTTC.

V usage is TRBV27 and J usage is TRBJ2-5; 7 nucleotides match TRBD1. The J call is uncertain, as TRBJ2-7 better fits the DNA end. This CDR3 comprises 19 residues. Germline V gene lookup returns CDR1 MNHEY and CDR2 SMNVEV (reference sequence). CDR3 nucleotide sequence: TGTGCCAGCAGTTTTTTGAGGGGGCGATTCCCCCACGGGTTCTACGAGCAGTACTTC. Protein: CASSFLRGRFPHGFYEQYF.

V usage is TRBV19 and J usage is TRBJ1-1; no definite D call. Germline CDR1 LNHDA, CDR2 SQIVND (reference sequence). V lost 7 bases to trimming and J lost 7 bases, with 13 bases between them. This CDR3 comprises 12 residues. CDR3 DNA: TGTGCCAGTATGGATGGACGGCGTGAAGCTTTCTTT. As protein: CASMDGRREAFF.

The chain employs TRBV9 and TRBJ2-2; 14 bases are a match to TRBD2. The germline V gene encodes CDR1 SGDLS and CDR2 YYNGEE. J was trimmed by 4 bases and V by 0 bases; bases with no gene match: 11. This CDR3 contains 20 residues. The CDR3 loop is CASSVAPPGTSGSRTGELFF. The CDR3 nucleotides read TGTGCCAGCAGCGTAGCTCCTCCCGGGACTAGCGGGAGTCGCACCGGGGAGCTGTTTTTT.

The chain uses TRBV9 and TRBJ2-7, with no clear D. CDR3 length: 14 residues. Trimming stripped 0 bases from V and 3 bases from J, with 10 bases between. Germline V CDR1 and CDR2: SGDLS, YYNGEE. The CDR3 sequence: CASSVAGPNYEQYF. In nucleotides, the CDR3 is TGTGCCAGCAGCGTAGCCGGGCCGAACTACGAGCAGTACTTC.